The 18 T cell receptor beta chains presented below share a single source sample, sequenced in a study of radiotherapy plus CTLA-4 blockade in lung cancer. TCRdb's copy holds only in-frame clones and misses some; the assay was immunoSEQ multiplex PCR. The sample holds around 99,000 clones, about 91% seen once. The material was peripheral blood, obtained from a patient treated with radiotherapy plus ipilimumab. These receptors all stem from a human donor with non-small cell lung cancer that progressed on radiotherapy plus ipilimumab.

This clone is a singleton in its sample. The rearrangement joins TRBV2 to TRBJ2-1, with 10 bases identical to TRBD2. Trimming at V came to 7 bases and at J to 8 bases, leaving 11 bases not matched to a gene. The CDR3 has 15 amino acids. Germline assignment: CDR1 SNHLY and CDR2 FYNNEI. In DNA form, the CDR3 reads TGTGCCAGCAAATGGACTAGCGGTGGAGGAGATGAGCAGTTCTTC. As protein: CASKWTSGGGDEQFF. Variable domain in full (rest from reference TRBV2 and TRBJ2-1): EPEVTQTPSHQVTQMGQEVILRCVPISNHLYFYWYRQILGQKVEFLVSFYNNEISEKSEIFDDQFSVERPDGSNFTLKIRSTKLEDSAMYFCASKWTSGGGDEQFFGPGTRLTVL.

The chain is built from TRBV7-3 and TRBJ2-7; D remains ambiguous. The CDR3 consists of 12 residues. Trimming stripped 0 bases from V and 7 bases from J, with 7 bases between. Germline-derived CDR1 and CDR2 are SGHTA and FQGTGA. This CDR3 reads CASSLTGSEQYF. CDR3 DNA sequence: TGTGCCAGCAGCTTAACGGGATCGGAGCAGTACTTC.

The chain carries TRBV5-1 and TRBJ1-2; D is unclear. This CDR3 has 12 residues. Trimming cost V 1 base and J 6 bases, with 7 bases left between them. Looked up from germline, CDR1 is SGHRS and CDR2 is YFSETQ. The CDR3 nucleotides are TGCGCCAGCAGCTTGTACGGGGATGGCTACACCTTC. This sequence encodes CASSLYGDGYTF. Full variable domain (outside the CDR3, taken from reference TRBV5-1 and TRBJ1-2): KAGVTQTPRYLIKTRGQQVTLSCSPISGHRSVSWYQQTPGQGLQFLFEYFSETQRNKGNFPGRFSGRQFSNSRSEMNVSTLELGDSALYLCASSLYGDGYTFGSGTRLTVV.

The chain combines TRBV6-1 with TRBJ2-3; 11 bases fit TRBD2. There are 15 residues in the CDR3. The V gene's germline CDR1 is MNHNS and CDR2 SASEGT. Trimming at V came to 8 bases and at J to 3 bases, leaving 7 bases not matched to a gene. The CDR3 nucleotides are TGTGCCAGCGAGAGAAGGACTAGCGGGACAGATACGCAGTATTTT. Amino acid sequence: CASERRTSGTDTQYF.

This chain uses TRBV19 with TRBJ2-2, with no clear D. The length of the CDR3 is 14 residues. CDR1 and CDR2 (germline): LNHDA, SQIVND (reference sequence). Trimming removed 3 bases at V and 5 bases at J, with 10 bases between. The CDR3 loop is CASSIGFGTGELFF. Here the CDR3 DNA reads TGTGCCAGTAGTATCGGATTTGGGACCGGGGAGCTGTTTTTT.

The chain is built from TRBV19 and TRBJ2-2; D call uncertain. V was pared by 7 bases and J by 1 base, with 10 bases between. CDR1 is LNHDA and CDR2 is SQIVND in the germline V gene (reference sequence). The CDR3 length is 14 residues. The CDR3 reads CASKSGQNTGELFF. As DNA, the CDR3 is TGTGCCAGTAAATCAGGCCAGAACACCGGGGAGCTGTTTTTT.

DNA for the CDR3: TGTGCCAGCAGCCCGACATATAACTATGGCTACACCTTC. It codes for CASSPTYNYGYTF. J is TRBJ1-2 and V is TRBV14; unclear D gene. The V gene's germline CDR1 is SGHDN and CDR2 FVKESK. V lost 4 bases, J lost 1 base, and 7 bases lay in between. This CDR3 comprises 13 residues.

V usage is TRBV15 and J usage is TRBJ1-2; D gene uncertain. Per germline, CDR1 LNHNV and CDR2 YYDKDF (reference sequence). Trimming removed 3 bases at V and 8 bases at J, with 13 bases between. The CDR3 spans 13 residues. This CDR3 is CATSREKLQGYTF. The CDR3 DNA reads TGTGCCACCAGCAGGGAGAAGCTCCAAGGCTACACCTTC.

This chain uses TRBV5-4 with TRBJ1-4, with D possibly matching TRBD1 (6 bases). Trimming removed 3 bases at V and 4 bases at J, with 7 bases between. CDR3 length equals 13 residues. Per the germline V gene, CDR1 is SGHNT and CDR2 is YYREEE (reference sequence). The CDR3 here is CASSSGVNEKLFF. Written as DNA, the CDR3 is TGTGCCAGCAGCTCAGGGGTTAATGAAAAACTGTTTTTT.

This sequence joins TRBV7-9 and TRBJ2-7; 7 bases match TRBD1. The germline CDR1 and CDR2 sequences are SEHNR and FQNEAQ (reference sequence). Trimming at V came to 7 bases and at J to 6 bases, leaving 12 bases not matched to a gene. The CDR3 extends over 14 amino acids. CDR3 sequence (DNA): TGTGCCAGCACTTGGGCAGGGGGAAGCGGCGAGCAGTACTTC. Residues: CASTWAGGSGEQYF.

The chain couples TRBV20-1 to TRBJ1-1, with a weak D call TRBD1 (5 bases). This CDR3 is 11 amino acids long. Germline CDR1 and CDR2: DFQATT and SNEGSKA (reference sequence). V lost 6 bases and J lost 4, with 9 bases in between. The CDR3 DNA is TGCAGTGCCCGACAGCCCACTGAAGCTTTCTTT. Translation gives CSARQPTEAFF.

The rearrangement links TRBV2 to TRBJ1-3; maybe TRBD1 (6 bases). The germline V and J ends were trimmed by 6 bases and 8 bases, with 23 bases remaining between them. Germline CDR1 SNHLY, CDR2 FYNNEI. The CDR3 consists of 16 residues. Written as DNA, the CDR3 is TGTGCCAGCAGCTTCCGTGGCGGGGCAGGGGTAGACACCATATATTTT. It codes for CASSFRGGAGVDTIYF.

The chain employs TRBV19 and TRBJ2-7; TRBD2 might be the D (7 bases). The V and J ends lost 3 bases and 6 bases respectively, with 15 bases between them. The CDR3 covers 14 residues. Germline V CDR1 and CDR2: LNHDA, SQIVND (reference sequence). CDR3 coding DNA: TGTGCCAGTAGTATGGGGGGGGCGCGGACCGAGCAGTACTTC. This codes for CASSMGGARTEQYF.

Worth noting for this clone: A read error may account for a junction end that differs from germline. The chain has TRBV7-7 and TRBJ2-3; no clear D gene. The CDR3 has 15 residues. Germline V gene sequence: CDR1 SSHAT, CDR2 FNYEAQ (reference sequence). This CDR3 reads CASSPLSNRADTQYF. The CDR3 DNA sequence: TGTGCTAGCAGTCCCCTTAGCAATAGGGCAGATACGCAGTATTTT.

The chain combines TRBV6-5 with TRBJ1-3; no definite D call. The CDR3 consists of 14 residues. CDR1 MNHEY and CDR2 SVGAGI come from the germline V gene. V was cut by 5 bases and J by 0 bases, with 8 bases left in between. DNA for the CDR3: TGTGCCAGCAGTGATGTGATCTCTGGAAACACCATATATTTT. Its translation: CASSDVISGNTIYF.

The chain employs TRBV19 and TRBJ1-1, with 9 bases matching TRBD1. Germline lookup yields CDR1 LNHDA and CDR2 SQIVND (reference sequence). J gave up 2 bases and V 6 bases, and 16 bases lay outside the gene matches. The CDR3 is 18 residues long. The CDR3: CASRKTGGNSIVNTEAFF. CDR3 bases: TGTGCCAGTAGAAAGACAGGGGGGAATTCCATCGTTAACACTGAAGCTTTCTTT.

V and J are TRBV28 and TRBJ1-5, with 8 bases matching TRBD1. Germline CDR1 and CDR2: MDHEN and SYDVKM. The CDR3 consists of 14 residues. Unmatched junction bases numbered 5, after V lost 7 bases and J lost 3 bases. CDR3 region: CASIPGGYNQPQHF. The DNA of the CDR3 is TGTGCCAGCATCCCAGGGGGCTACAATCAGCCCCAGCATTTT.

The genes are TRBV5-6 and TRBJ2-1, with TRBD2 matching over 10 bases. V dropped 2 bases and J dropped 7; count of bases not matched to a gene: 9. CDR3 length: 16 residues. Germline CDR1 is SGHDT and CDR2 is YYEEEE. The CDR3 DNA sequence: TGTGCCAGCAGCTTCACTAGCGGGAATATTAGAAATGAGCAGTTCTTC. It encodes CASSFTSGNIRNEQFF.